A selection of T cell receptor beta chains follows, all from one sample in a study of T cell changes during pregnancy in multiple sclerosis. TCRdb's table, derived via immunoSEQ multiplex PCR, lists solely in-frame clones and lacks some. The sample lists about 40,000 clones; roughly nine tenths were seen once. Here the sequenced sample was CD8+ T cells from peripheral blood mononuclear cells, taken before pregnancy. These receptors all come from a female donor with multiple sclerosis, enrolled in a pregnancy study. Each CDR3 is given without its conserved first and last residue. Size is stated for part of the rows, as once, few or many counts, or as a class when the clone is expanded.

clone_size: -
j_call: TRBJ2-7
v_call: TRBV7-9
cdr3_aa: ASSGQSPTFYEQY

clone_size: -
j_call: TRBJ2-1
v_call: TRBV7-8
cdr3_aa: ASSFTGDHNEQF

clone_size: -
j_call: TRBJ2-7
v_call: TRBV15
cdr3_aa: ATSRDQGYEQY

clone_size: -
j_call: TRBJ2-1
v_call: TRBV19
cdr3_aa: ASSMGTRNEQF

clone_size: once
j_call: TRBJ2-1
v_call: TRBV2
cdr3_aa: ASFERDNEQF

clone_size: -
j_call: TRBJ1-2
v_call: TRBV5-8
cdr3_aa: ASSLREFENYGYT

clone_size: once
j_call: TRBJ2-5
v_call: TRBV29-1
cdr3_aa: SVADSLAGGMETQY

clone_size: -
j_call: TRBJ2-1
v_call: TRBV7-8
cdr3_aa: ASSLPRDRIANEQF

clone_size: -
j_call: TRBJ2-7
v_call: TRBV27
cdr3_aa: ASSPPSGRASEQY

clone_size: -
j_call: TRBJ2-1
v_call: TRBV27
cdr3_aa: ASSFGGPDNEQF

clone_size: once
j_call: TRBJ1-6
v_call: TRBV27
cdr3_aa: ASSLTGLSSPLH

clone_size: -
j_call: TRBJ2-5
v_call: TRBV4-1
cdr3_aa: ASSQTPPAGVGETQY

clone_size: -
j_call: TRBJ2-2
v_call: TRBV11-3
cdr3_aa: ASSPTPGTGELF

clone_size: -
j_call: TRBJ2-2
v_call: TRBV9
cdr3_aa: ASSAAIGELF

clone_size: -
j_call: TRBJ1-1
v_call: TRBV11-2
cdr3_aa: ASSLLGGTEAF

clone_size: -
j_call: TRBJ1-4
v_call: TRBV28
cdr3_aa: ASSLGDSTNEKLF

clone_size: -
j_call: TRBJ1-2
v_call: TRBV28
cdr3_aa: ASSLFTGQGASGYT

clone_size: -
j_call: TRBJ2-1
v_call: TRBV11-2
cdr3_aa: ASSLAAGGPYNEQF

clone_size: -
j_call: TRBJ2-7
v_call: TRBV5-4
cdr3_aa: ASSLSELAYEQY

clone_size: -
j_call: TRBJ2-1
v_call: TRBV27
cdr3_aa: ASSRLGTSGRHNEQF

clone_size: -
j_call: TRBJ2-1
v_call: TRBV5-1
cdr3_aa: ASSTIGGTDYNEQF

clone_size: -
j_call: TRBJ1-2
v_call: TRBV11-2
cdr3_aa: ASSLYAGPMYGYT

clone_size: -
j_call: TRBJ1-2
v_call: TRBV27
cdr3_aa: ASSSRGYNYGYT

clone_size: -
j_call: TRBJ2-7
v_call: TRBV4-1
cdr3_aa: ASSQDLSPGYEQY

clone_size: -
j_call: TRBJ2-7
v_call: TRBV7-8
cdr3_aa: ASSPGEGRTREQY

clone_size: -
j_call: TRBJ2-1
v_call: TRBV28
cdr3_aa: ASSSRTGNNEQF

clone_size: -
j_call: TRBJ2-1
v_call: TRBV9
cdr3_aa: ASSKGGATEPEQF

clone_size: -
j_call: TRBJ2-7
v_call: TRBV7-8
cdr3_aa: ASSPGHLILAGRSYEQY

clone_size: -
j_call: TRBJ2-2
v_call: TRBV18
cdr3_aa: ASSPAENTGELF

clone_size: once
j_call: TRBJ2-7
v_call: TRBV4-1
cdr3_aa: ASSQTGTTYEQY

clone_size: few
j_call: TRBJ1-1
v_call: TRBV28
cdr3_aa: ASWTGTMNTEAF

clone_size: once
j_call: TRBJ2-1
v_call: TRBV7-9
cdr3_aa: ASSFGGITEQF

clone_size: -
j_call: TRBJ1-2
v_call: TRBV11-2
cdr3_aa: ASSIGTGNYGYT

clone_size: -
j_call: TRBJ2-1
v_call: TRBV28
cdr3_aa: ASSLYGQGDDEQF

clone_size: -
j_call: TRBJ2-7
v_call: TRBV5-1
cdr3_aa: ASSLGAGFSYEQY

clone_size: -
j_call: TRBJ1-1
v_call: TRBV5-1
cdr3_aa: ASSLGYGGRGNTEAF

clone_size: once
j_call: TRBJ2-1
v_call: TRBV7-9
cdr3_aa: ASSLGTGDYNEQF

clone_size: -
j_call: TRBJ2-3
v_call: TRBV5-5
cdr3_aa: ASGTGPRTDTQY

clone_size: -
j_call: TRBJ2-7
v_call: TRBV27
cdr3_aa: ASSSLRREGPGEQY

clone_size: -
j_call: TRBJ2-6
v_call: TRBV6-5
cdr3_aa: ASSRTTDGANVLT

clone_size: -
j_call: TRBJ2-7
v_call: TRBV28
cdr3_aa: ASSFGVGEQY

clone_size: -
j_call: TRBJ2-7
v_call: TRBV4-1
cdr3_aa: ASSVDRLDEQY

clone_size: once
j_call: TRBJ2-3
v_call: TRBV5-4
cdr3_aa: ASSFWTGDTDTQY

clone_size: -
j_call: TRBJ2-1
v_call: TRBV5-1
cdr3_aa: ASSLTSSYNEQF

clone_size: once
j_call: TRBJ1-2
v_call: TRBV4-1
cdr3_aa: ASSPRDNLNYGYT

clone_size: -
j_call: TRBJ2-7
v_call: TRBV27
cdr3_aa: APLGYEQY

clone_size: -
j_call: TRBJ1-2
v_call: TRBV6-5
cdr3_aa: ASSGGQSYGYT

clone_size: -
j_call: TRBJ1-2
v_call: TRBV2
cdr3_aa: ARRGTGTYGYT

clone_size: -
j_call: TRBJ2-3
v_call: TRBV2
cdr3_aa: ASSEVSPAGGFTDTQY

clone_size: -
j_call: TRBJ1-2
v_call: TRBV27
cdr3_aa: ASSLAGQLYGYT